The 24 T cell receptor beta chains in this list originate from one sample, sequenced in a study of blood T cell repertoires in COVID-19. Assay used: immunoSEQ multiplex PCR; TCRdb lists only in-frame clones, some missing. The sample holds around 150,000 clones, more than 75% seen once. The sample comprised peripheral blood. All receptors come from a man in his 70s with acute or convalescent COVID-19.

J is TRBJ1-6 and V is TRBV19, with 7 nucleotides matching TRBD1. The CDR3 covers 14 residues. V lost 7 bases, J lost 6 bases, and 6 bases stayed unmatched. CDR1 and CDR2 (germline): LNHDA, SQIVND (reference sequence). CDR3 coding DNA: TGTGCCAGTAATTGGGGACAGATTAATTCACCCCTCCACTTT. It encodes CASNWGQINSPLHF. The full variable domain, in which reference TRBV19 and TRBJ1-6 provide the parts outside the CDR3, is DGGITQSPKYLFRKEGQNVTLSCEQNLNHDAMYWYRQDPGQGLRLIYYSQIVNDFQKGDIAEGYSVSREKKESFPLTVTSAQKNPTAFYLCASNWGQINSPLHFGNGTRLTVT.

This sequence joins TRBV14 and TRBJ2-7; TRBD1 matches at 8 bases. This CDR3 is built from 16 residues. The ends lost 4 bases at V and 2 bases at J; junction bases unmatched: 10. CDR1 SGHDN and CDR2 FVKESK come from the germline V gene. The CDR3 coding sequence is TGTGCCAGCAGCCCTCTGGGGGACAGGATCGCCTACGAGCAGTACTTC. As protein: CASSPLGDRIAYEQYF.

This chain joins TRBV7-2 and TRBJ2-5; D is unresolved. The CDR3 extends over 12 amino acids. V was cut by 2 bases and J by 6 bases, with 7 bases left in between. Germline V lookup: CDR1 SGHTA, CDR2 FQGNSA. This chain's CDR3 is CASSLRSKTQYF. CDR3 sequence (DNA): TGTGCCAGCAGCTTACGGAGCAAGACCCAGTACTTC.

The chain is built from TRBV5-1 and TRBJ2-3, with TRBD2 matching over 9 bases. The CDR3 is 16 residues long. The germline CDR1 and CDR2 sequences are SGHRS and YFSETQ. The V and J ends lost 0 bases and 7 bases, in that order; junction bases with no gene match: 9. As DNA, the CDR3 is TGCGCCAGCAGCTTGGTTGGGGCTAGCGGGACTAATACGCAGTATTTT. This encodes CASSLVGASGTNTQYF.

The rearrangement joins TRBV19 to TRBJ2-7; TRBD1 agrees at 8 bases. V lost 3 bases, J lost 0 bases, and 1 base stayed unmatched. Germline loops: CDR1 LNHDA, CDR2 SQIVND (reference sequence). The CDR3 runs 14 residues. The CDR3 DNA is TGTGCCAGTAGTATTGGGACAGGCTCCTACGAGCAGTACTTC. It translates to CASSIGTGSYEQYF. Looking up the rest from reference TRBV19 and TRBJ2-7 gives the full variable domain: DGGITQSPKYLFRKEGQNVTLSCEQNLNHDAMYWYRQDPGQGLRLIYYSQIVNDFQKGDIAEGYSVSREKKESFPLTVTSAQKNPTAFYLCASSIGTGSYEQYFGPGTRLTVT.

This chain links TRBV14 with TRBJ2-3, with 8 bases identical to TRBD1. Germline lookup yields CDR1 SGHDN and CDR2 FVKESK. This CDR3 contains 18 residues. With V trimmed by 4 bases and J by 3 bases, 15 bases remained unmatched. CDR3 DNA sequence: TGTGCCAGCAGCCTTACATTCTTCAGGGGGCGCCGGACAGATACGCAGTATTTT. Residues: CASSLTFFRGRRTDTQYF.

The chain is built from TRBV24-1 and TRBJ1-1; D gene uncertain. The V gene's germline CDR1 is KGHDR and CDR2 SFDVKD. Trimming took 3 bases from V and 0 from J, leaving 4 bases between them. This CDR3 spans 13 amino acids. CDR3 nucleotides: TGTGCCACCAGTGATGGCATGAACACTGAAGCTTTCTTT. Its translation is CATSDGMNTEAFF.

The rearrangement links TRBV7-9 to TRBJ1-4, with 12 bases fitting TRBD1. Germline CDR1 SEHNR, CDR2 FQNEAQ (reference sequence). J gave up 0 bases and V 5 bases, and 4 bases lay outside the gene matches. This CDR3 contains 17 residues. The CDR3 region is CASSPGTGGATNEKLFF. The CDR3 nucleotides read TGTGCCAGCAGCCCGGGGACAGGGGGCGCAACTAATGAAAAACTGTTTTTT.

The chain employs TRBV27 and TRBJ2-3, with 8 bases lining up with TRBD2. Per the germline V gene, CDR1 is MNHEY and CDR2 is SMNVEV (reference sequence). The CDR3 extends over 15 amino acids. Germline trimming cut 5 bases from V and 2 bases from J; bases unmatched to any gene: 6. This CDR3 is CASSTIAGTTDTQYF. CDR3 nucleotides: TGTGCCAGCAGTACTATAGCGGGGACCACAGATACGCAGTATTTT.

The gene calls are TRBV6-2 or TRBV6-3 and TRBJ1-6, with D perhaps TRBD1 (6 bases). Germline CDR1 is MNHEY and CDR2 is SVGEGT. CDR3 length: 14 residues. V lost 1 base and J lost 7, with 8 bases in between. CDR3 coding DNA: TGTGCCAGCAGTTACTTAGGGGGAAATTCACCCCTCCACTTT. It yields the protein CASSYLGGNSPLHF.

The chain links TRBV19 to TRBJ2-1; 8 bases are shared with TRBD2. Losses at the gene ends were 6 bases for V and 2 bases for J; bases not matched to a gene: 9. Germline V gene lookup returns CDR1 LNHDA and CDR2 SQIVND (reference sequence). The CDR3 has 16 amino acids. The CDR3 reads CASSPPLAETYNEQFF. As DNA, the CDR3 is TGTGCCAGTAGCCCGCCACTAGCGGAAACCTACAATGAGCAGTTCTTC.

The table lists this clone with a count of one. The chain recombines TRBV12-3 or TRBV12-4 with TRBJ1-1; no clear D. Trimming shortened V by 6 bases and J by 4 bases, and 12 bases separated the two germline ends. The CDR3 totals 13 residues. The CDR3 region is CASSPEEVTEAFF. CDR3 bases: TGTGCCAGCAGCCCGGAGGAGGTCACTGAAGCTTTCTTT.

The genes are TRBV7-2 and TRBJ1-2; 8 bases match TRBD1. J lost 2 bases, V lost 5 bases, and 1 base had no gene match. The germline V gene encodes CDR1 SGHTA and CDR2 FQGNSA. The CDR3 runs to 13 residues. The DNA for the CDR3 is TGTGCCAGCAGCCAGGGGGCCAACTATGGCTACACCTTC. Translated, it gives CASSQGANYGYTF.

The sample holds a few counts of this clone. This rearrangement joins TRBV5-4 to TRBJ2-4, with 8 bases fitting TRBD1. CDR3 length: 16 amino acids. V gave up 4 bases and J gave up 1 base; unmatched junction bases: 7. The germline CDR1 and CDR2 sequences are SGHNT and YYREEE (reference sequence). The CDR3: CASSQDRVGAKNIQYF. The CDR3 DNA reads as TGTGCCAGCAGCCAGGACAGGGTAGGCGCCAAAAACATTCAGTACTTC. The whole variable domain, remainder taken from reference TRBV5-4 and TRBJ2-4, is ETGVTQSPTHLIKTRGQQVTLRCSSQSGHNTVSWYQQALGQGPQFIFQYYREEENGRGNFPPRFSGLQFPNYSSELNVNALELDDSALYLCASSQDRVGAKNIQYFGAGTRLSVL.

The chain uses TRBV2 and TRBJ2-1, with D possibly TRBD2 on 6 matching bases. The CDR3 loop spans 12 amino acids. In germline, CDR1 is SNHLY, CDR2 FYNNEI. V lost 3 bases, J lost 12 bases, and 12 bases lay in between. In DNA form, the CDR3 reads TGTGCCAGCAGTGACGAACACGGGGGGCAGTTCTTC. Protein product: CASSDEHGGQFF. Combining the CDR3 with reference TRBV2 and TRBJ2-1 gives the whole variable domain EPEVTQTPSHQVTQMGQEVILRCVPISNHLYFYWYRQILGQKVEFLVSFYNNEISEKSEIFDDQFSVERPDGSNFTLKIRSTKLEDSAMYFCASSDEHGGQFFGPGTRLTVL.

The chain couples TRBV6-5 to TRBJ2-5; 10 positions match TRBD2. The germline CDR1 and CDR2 sequences are MNHEY and SVGAGI. V dropped 6 bases and J dropped 3; count of bases not matched to a gene: 7. The CDR3 is 15 residues long. In DNA, the CDR3 is TGTGCCAGCAGCCGAGCGGGGGGGCCCGAAGAGACCCAGTACTTC. Its protein is CASSRAGGPEETQYF.

The J gene is TRBJ2-1, the V gene TRBV2, with D tentatively TRBD2 (6 bases). The V end was cut by 6 bases, the J end by 4 bases, with 13 bases between. CDR1 and CDR2 from the germline V gene are SNHLY and FYNNEI. There are 14 residues in the CDR3. CDR3 sequence reads: CASRGGLPYNEQFF. The CDR3 nucleotides are TGTGCCAGCAGGGGGGGTTTACCTTACAATGAGCAGTTCTTC.

This rearrangement joins TRBV14 to TRBJ2-1, with TRBD1 matching over 9 bases. CDR1 is SGHDN and CDR2 is FVKESK in the germline V gene. V dropped 4 bases and J dropped 8; count of bases not matched to a gene: 6. This CDR3 region has 14 residues. The CDR3 sequence: CASSRDRGYYEQFF. CDR3 nucleotide sequence: TGTGCCAGCAGCCGAGACAGGGGGTATTATGAGCAGTTCTTC.

The rearrangement links TRBV5-1 to TRBJ2-2; TRBD1 matches at 11 bases. The CDR3 extends over 13 amino acids. Unmatched junction bases numbered 3, after V lost 7 bases and J lost 7 bases. Germline assignment: CDR1 SGHRS and CDR2 YFSETQ. The CDR3 loop is CASGQGAGGELFF. Written as DNA, the CDR3 is TGCGCCAGCGGACAGGGGGCTGGCGGGGAGCTGTTTTTT.

The rearrangement links TRBV29-1 to TRBJ1-3; D is possibly TRBD1 (6 bases). Per the germline V gene, CDR1 is SQVTM and CDR2 is ANQGSEA. Trimming removed 5 bases at V and 1 base at J, with 9 bases between. This CDR3 has 13 amino acids. The CDR3 region has the DNA TGCAGCGTTAAGGACAGATCTGGAAACACCATATATTTT. It encodes CSVKDRSGNTIYF.

This chain joins TRBV3-1 (or the pseudogene TRBV3-2) and TRBJ1-6, with D unclear. CDR1 and CDR2 from the germline V gene are LGHDT and YNNKEL (reference sequence). V was clipped by 1 base and J by 7 bases, with 11 bases between them. This CDR3 has 15 residues. The CDR3 coding sequence is TGTGCCAGCAGCCAAGGTTCCCGCGGGAATTCACCCCTCCACTTT. It yields the protein CASSQGSRGNSPLHF.

This rearrangement joins TRBV11-2 to TRBJ1-2; tentative D call: TRBD1 (6 bases). Trimming took off 5 bases at V and 1 base at J, with 14 bases between the two ends. The germline V gene has CDR1 SGHAT and CDR2 FQNNGV. This CDR3 is built from 15 residues. CDR3: CASSLLTGVNYGYTF. CDR3 nucleotides: TGTGCCAGCAGCCTTTTGACAGGAGTTAACTATGGCTACACCTTC.

The J gene is TRBJ1-1, the V gene TRBV11-2; no clear D. The length of the CDR3 is 14 residues. Germline CDR1 SGHAT, CDR2 FQNNGV. V lost 5 bases to trimming and J lost 2 bases, with 12 bases between them. The CDR3 sequence is CASSKSVTNTEAFF. The CDR3 DNA reads as TGTGCCAGCAGCAAGTCCGTGACTAACACTGAAGCTTTCTTT.

This chain joins TRBV6-6 and TRBJ1-4; D might be TRBD1 (6 bases). The germline gives CDR1 MNHNY, CDR2 SVGAGI (reference sequence). This CDR3 spans 16 amino acids. Trimming cost V 6 bases and J 7 bases, with 21 bases left between them. This CDR3 is CASRETGGARVEKLFF. CDR3 coding DNA: TGTGCCAGCAGAGAGACCGGGGGGGCGCGTGTTGAAAAACTGTTTTTT.